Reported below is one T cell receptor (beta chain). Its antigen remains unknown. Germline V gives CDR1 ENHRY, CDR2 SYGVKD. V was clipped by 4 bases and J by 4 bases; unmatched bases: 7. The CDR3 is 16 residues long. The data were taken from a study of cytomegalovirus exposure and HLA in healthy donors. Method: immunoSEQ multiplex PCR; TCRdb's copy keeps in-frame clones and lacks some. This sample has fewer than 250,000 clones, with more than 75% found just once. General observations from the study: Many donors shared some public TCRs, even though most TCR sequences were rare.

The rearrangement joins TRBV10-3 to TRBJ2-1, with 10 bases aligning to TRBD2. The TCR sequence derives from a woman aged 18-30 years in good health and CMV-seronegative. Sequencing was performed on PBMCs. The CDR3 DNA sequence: TGTGCCATCAGTGCTCCCGGGACTAGCGTGTACAATGAGCAGTTCTTC. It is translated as CAISAPGTSVYNEQFF.